This TCR beta chain was profiled in a study of T cell repertoires in cytomegalovirus infection. Broader study findings: Carriers of CMV and the relevant HLA type were discriminated by public TCR beta frequency.

In this sample, this clonotype turned up many times. Its antigen is currently unknown. TCRdb reprocessed the reads via MiXCR and lists one record per CDR3 protein. The sample includes 480,000 or so distinct CDR3 sequences, around 11% of them seen just once. This receptor was taken from a human donor in good health (CMV status not recorded). Some clones in this sample may be carry-over from other donors' samples. Material for sequencing was PBMCs.

CDR3 coding DNA: TGTGCCAGCAGTGGGGACAGCTACGAGCAGTACTTC. This gives the protein CASSGDSYEQYF. The chain is built from TRBV2 and TRBJ2-7; 7 nucleotides agree with TRBD1. V shed 4 bases and J 3 bases; nucleotides not matched to a gene: 0. Germline V gives CDR1 SNHLY, CDR2 FYNNEI. The CDR3 loop spans 12 amino acids.